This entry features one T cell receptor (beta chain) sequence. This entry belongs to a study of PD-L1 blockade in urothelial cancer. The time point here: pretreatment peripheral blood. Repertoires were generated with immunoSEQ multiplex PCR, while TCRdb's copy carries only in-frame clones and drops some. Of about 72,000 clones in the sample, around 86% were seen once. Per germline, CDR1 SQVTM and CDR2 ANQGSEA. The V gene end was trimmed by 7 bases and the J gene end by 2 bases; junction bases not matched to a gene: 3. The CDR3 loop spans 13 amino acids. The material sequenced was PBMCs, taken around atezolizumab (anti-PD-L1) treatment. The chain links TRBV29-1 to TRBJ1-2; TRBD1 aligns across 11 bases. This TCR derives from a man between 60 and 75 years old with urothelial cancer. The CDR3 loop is CSAGTGGNYGYTF. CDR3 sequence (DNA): TGCAGCGCCGGGACAGGGGGGAACTATGGCTACACCTTC.